Here is one TCR beta chain with its context. The study drew participants aged about 18 to 89 years from 20 to 30 US areas. Donors of Cohort 3 who recovered were those that had two negative PCRs, clearance, or symptom resolution. These data come from a study of blood T cell repertoires in COVID-19. From germline, CDR1 is MNHEY and CDR2 SVGEGT. There are 18 residues in the CDR3. V was trimmed by 0 bases and J by 4 bases, leaving 19 bases between them. Original processing methods: Reference gene primer amplification gave nucleated cell count estimates. The method was immunoSEQ multiplex PCR; TCRdb's version includes in-frame clones alone and lacks a portion of them. The DNA gave D and trimming, while V, J and clone size come from that table. Altogether about 150,000 clones are present, around 81% being singletons, with the ten largest covering 6.2%.

The chain recombines TRBV6-2 or TRBV6-3 with TRBJ1-5; D is undetermined. This sequence was found in a middle-aged woman who had recovered from COVID-19. The specimen sequenced was PBMCs or T cells enriched from blood (not recorded which). CDR3 nucleotide sequence: TGTGCCAGCAGTTACTCGAGACTTCCCGGAGGCCCAAATCAGCCCCAGCATTTT. This gives the protein CASSYSRLPGGPNQPQHF.